The 16 T cell receptor beta chains below come from one sample, sequenced in a study of blood T cell repertoires in COVID-19. Sequenced by immunoSEQ multiplex PCR; TCRdb stores in-frame clones only, minus some. The table has approximately 230,000 clones, 70% to 90% seen once. The sequencing input was peripheral blood. The receptors here all came from a man aged 18 to 29 with active or convalescent COVID-19.

The V call is TRBV3-1 (or the pseudogene TRBV3-2), the J call TRBJ1-1; no clear D. The CDR3 contains 13 residues. In germline, CDR1 is LGHDT, CDR2 YNNKEL (reference sequence). Trimming removed 6 bases at V and 5 bases at J, with 13 bases between. DNA for the CDR3: TGTGCCAGCAGGCCGGGAGGTGAAACTGAAGCTTTCTTT. It yields the protein CASRPGGETEAFF.

V and J are TRBV3-1 (or the pseudogene TRBV3-2) and TRBJ1-2; D is ambiguous. Germline assignment: CDR1 LGHDT and CDR2 YNNKEL (reference sequence). V lost 6 bases to trimming and J lost 4 bases, with 21 bases between them. CDR3 size: 16 residues. CDR3 DNA sequence: TGTGCCAGCAGGCCCGCAGGAGGGCCCGCCGGCTATGGCTACACCTTC. As protein: CASRPAGGPAGYGYTF.

This chain uses TRBV30 with TRBJ1-5; the D gene is possibly TRBD1 (5 bases). With 1 base removed from V and 7 bases from J, the gap between germline ends came to 14 bases. The CDR3 has 14 residues. From germline, CDR1 is GTSNPN and CDR2 SVGIG (reference sequence). The CDR3 spells CAWSAGGSGQPQHF. CDR3 sequence (DNA): TGTGCCTGGAGTGCTGGGGGGTCTGGACAGCCCCAGCATTTT.

This chain links TRBV13 with TRBJ1-3; D not resolved. Deletions cut 0 bases from V and 2 bases from J, with 8 bases between. This CDR3 has 15 residues. Germline values: CDR1 PRHDT, CDR2 FYEKMQ (reference sequence). DNA of the CDR3: TGTGCCAGCAGCTTAGGGGGCAACGCTGGAAACACCATATATTTT. Translation gives CASSLGGNAGNTIYF.

The V call is TRBV12-3 or TRBV12-4, the J call TRBJ2-1, with D possibly being TRBD1 (6 bases). CDR3 length: 13 amino acids. V was cut by 5 bases and J by 9 bases, with 14 bases left in between. CDR3 in amino acids: CASSLTGTGEQFF. Written as DNA, the CDR3 is TGTGCCAGCAGTCTTACAGGGACGGGTGAGCAGTTCTTC.

The chain combines TRBV7-9 with TRBJ2-1, with unresolved D. Trimming stripped 5 bases from V and 6 bases from J, with 8 bases between. Looked up from germline, CDR1 is SEHNR and CDR2 is FQNEAQ (reference sequence). The CDR3 contains 12 residues. This CDR3 reads CASSPSFNEQFF. The CDR3 region has the DNA TGTGCCAGCAGCCCGAGCTTCAATGAGCAGTTCTTC.

The CDR3 sequence: CASSPKQVLTYEQYF. The CDR3 DNA reads TGTGCCAGCAGCCCTAAACAGGTCCTTACTTACGAGCAGTACTTC. The chain is built from TRBV7-2 and TRBJ2-7; the D gene is possibly TRBD1 (5 bases). The CDR3 spans 15 residues. V lost 5 bases and J lost 4, with 18 bases in between. Per germline, CDR1 SGHTA and CDR2 FQGNSA.

The chain has TRBV5-1 and TRBJ2-2; perhaps TRBD1 as D (7 bases). The V and J ends lost 4 bases and 1 base respectively, with 20 bases between them. Germline CDR1 is SGHRS and CDR2 is YFSETQ. The CDR3 contains 18 residues. Here the CDR3 reads CASSPGGQGGRNTGELFF. CDR3 nucleotide sequence: TGCGCCAGCAGCCCCGGAGGCCAGGGGGGTAGGAACACCGGGGAGCTGTTTTTT.

J is TRBJ1-5 and V is TRBV19, with a possible D match to TRBD1 (5 bases). The CDR3 loop spans 14 amino acids. Germline V gives CDR1 LNHDA, CDR2 SQIVND (reference sequence). The V and J ends lost 2 bases and 5 bases respectively, with 10 bases between them. This CDR3 is CASSIKRGHQPQHF. In DNA, the CDR3 is TGTGCCAGTAGTATAAAAAGGGGCCATCAGCCCCAGCATTTT. The full variable domain, rest sourced from reference TRBV19 and TRBJ1-5, is DGGITQSPKYLFRKEGQNVTLSCEQNLNHDAMYWYRQDPGQGLRLIYYSQIVNDFQKGDIAEGYSVSREKKESFPLTVTSAQKNPTAFYLCASSIKRGHQPQHFGDGTRLSIL.

This clone was counted once. V usage is TRBV7-2 and J usage is TRBJ2-7; 12 bases are a match to TRBD2. Germline V CDR1 and CDR2: SGHTA, FQGNSA. The V segment lost 5 bases and the J segment 3 bases; nucleotides outside the gene matches: 8. The CDR3 length is 16 residues. CDR3 nucleotides: TGTGCCAGCAGCCACCGGACTAGCGGGAATCTCTACGAGCAGTACTTC. It encodes CASSHRTSGNLYEQYF.

The chain links TRBV19 to TRBJ2-5; D remains unclear. Germline V CDR1 and CDR2: LNHDA, SQIVND (reference sequence). The CDR3 contains 13 residues. V lost 3 bases and J lost 4, with 9 bases in between. The CDR3: CASSINSRETQYF. CDR3 in DNA: TGTGCCAGTAGTATTAATAGCAGAGAGACCCAGTACTTC.

The chain links TRBV4-1 to TRBJ2-7, with 8 bases identical to TRBD1. The junction had 14 bases not matched to a gene; V was cut back by 4 bases and J by 6 bases. This CDR3 comprises 16 residues. Germline V gives CDR1 MGHRA, CDR2 YSYEKL. The CDR3, as DNA: TGCGCCAGCAGCCTGCACCCGGGACAGGCCACCCTCGAGCAGTACTTC. Translated: CASSLHPGQATLEQYF.

CDR3 nucleotides: TGTGCCAGCAGCTTGTCGGACCAGCGGTCCCTCCACTTT. Translating gives CASSLSDQRSLHF. V is TRBV5-6 and J is TRBJ1-6; D not certain. Germline CDR1 reads SGHDT; CDR2 reads YYEEEE. This CDR3 comprises 13 residues. V shed 1 base and J shed 14 bases, with 13 bases lying between them.

The chain joins TRBV15 to TRBJ1-5; D is perhaps TRBD1 (6 bases). The CDR3 runs to 14 residues. Germline-derived CDR1 and CDR2 are LNHNV and YYDKDF (reference sequence). With 8 bases removed from V and 8 bases from J, the gap between germline ends came to 19 bases. The CDR3, as DNA: TGTGCCACCGCGCCCCGGACAGAACGAAAGCCCCAGCATTTT. This sequence encodes CATAPRTERKPQHF.

The chain uses TRBV5-6 and TRBJ1-1; D unresolved. Germline values: CDR1 SGHDT, CDR2 YYEEEE. The CDR3 sequence is 15 residues long. The ends were cut back, 1 base at V and 1 base at J, with 11 bases in the middle. This CDR3 is CASSLLWQPNTEAFF. CDR3 bases: TGTGCCAGCAGCTTGTTATGGCAACCGAACACTGAAGCTTTCTTT.

The CDR3 DNA is TGTGCCAGCAGCTTCGGACAGGGGTCGAATAATTCACCCCTCCACTTT. This translates into CASSFGQGSNNSPLHF. V gene TRBV5-6 combines with J gene TRBJ1-6; 9 bases line up with TRBD1. Germline V gene lookup returns CDR1 SGHDT and CDR2 YYEEEE. V lost 2 bases to trimming and J lost 5 bases; unmatched junction nucleotides: 5. The CDR3 spans 16 residues.